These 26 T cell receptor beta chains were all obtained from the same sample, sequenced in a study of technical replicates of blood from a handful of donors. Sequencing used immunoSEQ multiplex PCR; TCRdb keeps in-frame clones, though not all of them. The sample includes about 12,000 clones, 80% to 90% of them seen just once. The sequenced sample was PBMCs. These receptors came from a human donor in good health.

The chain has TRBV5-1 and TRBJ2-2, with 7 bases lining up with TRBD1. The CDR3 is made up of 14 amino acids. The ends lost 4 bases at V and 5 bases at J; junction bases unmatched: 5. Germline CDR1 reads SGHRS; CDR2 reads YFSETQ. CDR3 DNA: TGCGCCAGCAGCGTCCAGGGGGAGACCGGGGAGCTGTTTTTT. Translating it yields CASSVQGETGELFF.

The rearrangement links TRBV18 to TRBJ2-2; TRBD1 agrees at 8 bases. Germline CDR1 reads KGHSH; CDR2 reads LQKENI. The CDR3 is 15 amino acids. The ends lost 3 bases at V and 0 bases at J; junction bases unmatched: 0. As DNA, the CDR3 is TGTGCCAGCTCACCGGGACAGGCGAACACCGGGGAGCTGTTTTTT. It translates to CASSPGQANTGELFF.

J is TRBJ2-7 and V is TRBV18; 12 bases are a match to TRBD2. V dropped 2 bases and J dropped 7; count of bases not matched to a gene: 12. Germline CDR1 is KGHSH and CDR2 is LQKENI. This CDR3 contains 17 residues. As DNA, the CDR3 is TGTGCCAGCTCACCATATCGCCGCGGGCTAGCGGGAGGGGAGCAGTACTTC. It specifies CASSPYRRGLAGGEQYF.

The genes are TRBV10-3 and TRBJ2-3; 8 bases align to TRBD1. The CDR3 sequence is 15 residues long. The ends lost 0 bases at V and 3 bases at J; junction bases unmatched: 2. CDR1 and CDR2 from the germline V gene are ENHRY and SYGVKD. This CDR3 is CAISESDRETDTQYF. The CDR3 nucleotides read TGTGCCATCAGTGAGTCGGACAGGGAAACAGATACGCAGTATTTT.

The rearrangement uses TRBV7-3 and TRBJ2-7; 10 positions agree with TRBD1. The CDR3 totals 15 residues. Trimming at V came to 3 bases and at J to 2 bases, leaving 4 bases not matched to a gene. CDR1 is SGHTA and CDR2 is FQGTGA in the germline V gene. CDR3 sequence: CASSLGQGQAYEQYF. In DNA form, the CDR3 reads TGTGCCAGCAGCTTGGGACAGGGGCAGGCCTACGAGCAGTACTTC. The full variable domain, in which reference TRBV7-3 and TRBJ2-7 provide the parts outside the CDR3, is GAGVSQTPSNKVTEKGKYVELRCDPISGHTALYWYRQSLGQGPEFLIYFQGTGAADDSGLPNDRFFAVRPEGSVSTLKIQRTERGDSAVYLCASSLGQGQAYEQYFGPGTRLTVT.

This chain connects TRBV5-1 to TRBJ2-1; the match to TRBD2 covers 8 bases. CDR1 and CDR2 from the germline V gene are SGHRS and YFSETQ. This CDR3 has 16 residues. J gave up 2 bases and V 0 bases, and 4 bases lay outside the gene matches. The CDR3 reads CASSLGLAPTYNEQFF. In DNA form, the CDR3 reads TGCGCCAGCAGCTTGGGACTAGCGCCAACCTACAATGAGCAGTTCTTC.

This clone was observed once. CDR3 bases: TGTGCCAGCAGCCCCCCGGGAGGGAGCTCCTACGAGCAGTACTTC. Encoded protein: CASSPPGGSSYEQYF. This chain connects TRBV28 to TRBJ2-7; TRBD2 matches 8 bases. The CDR3 contains 15 residues. Germline V gives CDR1 MDHEN, CDR2 SYDVKM. After removal of 6 bases from V and 0 bases from J, the junction contained 7 bases not matched to a gene.

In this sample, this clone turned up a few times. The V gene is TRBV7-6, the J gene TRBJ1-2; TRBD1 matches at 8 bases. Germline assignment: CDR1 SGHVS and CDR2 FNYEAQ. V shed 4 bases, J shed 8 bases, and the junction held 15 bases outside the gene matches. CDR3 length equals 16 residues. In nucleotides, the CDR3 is TGTGCCAGCAGCTCCAACCGGGACAGGAGGGCGTGGGGCTACACCTTC. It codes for CASSSNRDRRAWGYTF.

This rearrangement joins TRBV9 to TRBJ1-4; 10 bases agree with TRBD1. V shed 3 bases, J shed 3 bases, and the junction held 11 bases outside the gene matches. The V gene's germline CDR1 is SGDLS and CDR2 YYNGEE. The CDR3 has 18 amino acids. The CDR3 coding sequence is TGTGCCAGCAGCGCGGGACAGGGGTTTTCAGGGTCTAATGAAAAACTGTTTTTT. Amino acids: CASSAGQGFSGSNEKLFF.

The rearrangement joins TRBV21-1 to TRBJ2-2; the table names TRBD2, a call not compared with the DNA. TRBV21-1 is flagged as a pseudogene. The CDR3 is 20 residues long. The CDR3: CASSKESRLAGDFRTGELFF. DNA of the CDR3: TGTGCCAGCAGCAAAGAAAGCCGACTAGCGGGAGATTTTCGTACCGGGGAGCTGTTTTTT.

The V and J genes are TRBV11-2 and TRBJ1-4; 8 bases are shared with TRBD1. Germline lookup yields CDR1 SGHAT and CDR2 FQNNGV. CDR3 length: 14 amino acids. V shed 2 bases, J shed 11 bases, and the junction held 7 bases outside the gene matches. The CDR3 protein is CASSLQDRGWKLFF. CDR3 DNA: TGTGCCAGCAGCTTACAAGACAGGGGTTGGAAACTGTTTTTT.

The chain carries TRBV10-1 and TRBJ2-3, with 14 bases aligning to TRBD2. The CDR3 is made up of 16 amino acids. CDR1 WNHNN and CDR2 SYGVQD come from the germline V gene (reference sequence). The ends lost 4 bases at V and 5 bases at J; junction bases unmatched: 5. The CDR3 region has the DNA TGCGCCAGCAGTGGGGGACTAGCGGGAGAAGAAGATACGCAGTATTTT. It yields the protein CASSGGLAGEEDTQYF.

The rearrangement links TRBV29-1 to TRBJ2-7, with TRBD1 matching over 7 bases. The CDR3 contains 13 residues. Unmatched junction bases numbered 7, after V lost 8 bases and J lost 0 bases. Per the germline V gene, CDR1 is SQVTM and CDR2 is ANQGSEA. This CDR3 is CSIRDSYSYEQYF. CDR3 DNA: TGCAGCATCCGGGACAGCTACTCCTACGAGCAGTACTTC.

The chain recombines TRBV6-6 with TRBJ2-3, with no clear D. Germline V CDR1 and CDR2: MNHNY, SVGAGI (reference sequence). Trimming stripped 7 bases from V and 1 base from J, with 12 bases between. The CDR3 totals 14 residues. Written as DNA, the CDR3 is TGTGCCAGCACTCCGAGGTCGGGCACAGATACGCAGTATTTT. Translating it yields CASTPRSGTDTQYF.

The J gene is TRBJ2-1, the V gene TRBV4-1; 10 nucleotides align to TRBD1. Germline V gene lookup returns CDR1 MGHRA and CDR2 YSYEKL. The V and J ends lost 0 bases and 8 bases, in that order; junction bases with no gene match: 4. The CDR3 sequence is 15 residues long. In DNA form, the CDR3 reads TGCGCCAGCAGCCAAGATGGGACAGGGGCCGATGAGCAGTTCTTC. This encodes CASSQDGTGADEQFF.

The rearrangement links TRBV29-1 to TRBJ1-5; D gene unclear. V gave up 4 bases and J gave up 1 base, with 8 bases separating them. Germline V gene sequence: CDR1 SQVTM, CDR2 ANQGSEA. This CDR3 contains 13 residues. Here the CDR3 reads CSVVLGSNQPQHF. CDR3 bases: TGCAGCGTTGTACTAGGGAGCAATCAGCCCCAGCATTTT.

The CDR3 is CASKDTFIFGGYTF. The CDR3, as DNA: TGTGCCAGCAAGGACACGTTTATTTTCGGTGGCTACACCTTC. The J gene is TRBJ1-2, the V gene TRBV6-1; TRBD1 might be the D (5 bases). This CDR3 has 14 amino acids. Trimming removed 7 bases from V and 7 bases from J, with 19 bases in between. Germline CDR1 is MNHNS and CDR2 is SASEGT.

CDR3 protein: CAWSPSRTSGYNEQFF. The CDR3 DNA follows: TGTGCCTGGAGTCCCAGCAGGACTAGCGGTTACAATGAGCAGTTCTTC. The chain has TRBV30 and TRBJ2-1; 10 bases map to TRBD2. CDR1 and CDR2 (germline): GTSNPN, SVGIG (reference sequence). V was pared by 2 bases and J by 4 bases, with 8 bases of the junction left unmatched. This CDR3 spans 16 amino acids.

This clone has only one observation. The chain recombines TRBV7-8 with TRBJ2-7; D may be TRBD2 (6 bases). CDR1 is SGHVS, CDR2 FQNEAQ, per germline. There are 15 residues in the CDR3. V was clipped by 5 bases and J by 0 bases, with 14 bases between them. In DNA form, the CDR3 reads TGTGCCAGCAGCCCGAGCGGGCTGGGCTCCTACGAGCAGTACTTC. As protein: CASSPSGLGSYEQYF.

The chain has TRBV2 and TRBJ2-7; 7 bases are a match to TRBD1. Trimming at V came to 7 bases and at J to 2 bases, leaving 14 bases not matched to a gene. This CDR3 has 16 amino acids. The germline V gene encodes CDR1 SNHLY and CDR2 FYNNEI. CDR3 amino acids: CASNQKGALGTYEQYF. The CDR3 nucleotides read TGTGCCAGCAATCAAAAGGGGGCCCTTGGAACCTACGAGCAGTACTTC.

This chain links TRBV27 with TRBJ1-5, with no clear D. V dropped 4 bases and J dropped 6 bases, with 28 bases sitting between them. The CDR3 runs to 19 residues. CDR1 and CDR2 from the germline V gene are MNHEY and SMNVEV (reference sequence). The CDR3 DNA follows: TGTGCCAGCAGTTCCTCGACAAGTAGGAGGCTTGGCACGGTTCAGCCCCAGCATTTT. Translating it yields CASSSSTSRRLGTVQPQHF.

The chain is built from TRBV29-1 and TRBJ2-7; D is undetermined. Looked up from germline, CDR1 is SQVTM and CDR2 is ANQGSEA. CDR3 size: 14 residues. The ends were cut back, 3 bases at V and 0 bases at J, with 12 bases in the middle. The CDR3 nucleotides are TGCAGCGTTGAGGGTGGCGCTAGCTCCTACGAGCAGTACTTC. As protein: CSVEGGASSYEQYF.

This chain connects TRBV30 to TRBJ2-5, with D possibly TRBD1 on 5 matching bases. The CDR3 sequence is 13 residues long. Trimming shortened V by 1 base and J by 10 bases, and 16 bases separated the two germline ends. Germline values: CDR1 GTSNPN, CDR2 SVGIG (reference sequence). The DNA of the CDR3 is TGTGCCTGGAGTGATCTCTCCAAAGGGGACCAGTACTTC. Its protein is CAWSDLSKGDQYF.

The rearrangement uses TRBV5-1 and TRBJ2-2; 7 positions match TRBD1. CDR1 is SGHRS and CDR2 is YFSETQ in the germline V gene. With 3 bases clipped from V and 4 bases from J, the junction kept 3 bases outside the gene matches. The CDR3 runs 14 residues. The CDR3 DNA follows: TGCGCCAGCAGCTCGGGACAGCTCACCGGGGAGCTGTTTTTT. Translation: CASSSGQLTGELFF.

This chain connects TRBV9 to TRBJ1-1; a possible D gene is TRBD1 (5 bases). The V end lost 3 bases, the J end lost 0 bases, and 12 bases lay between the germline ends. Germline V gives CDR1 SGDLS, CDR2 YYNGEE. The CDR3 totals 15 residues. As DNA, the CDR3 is TGTGCCAGCAGCGGCACAGGTGAGTTGAACACTGAAGCTTTCTTT. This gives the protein CASSGTGELNTEAFF.

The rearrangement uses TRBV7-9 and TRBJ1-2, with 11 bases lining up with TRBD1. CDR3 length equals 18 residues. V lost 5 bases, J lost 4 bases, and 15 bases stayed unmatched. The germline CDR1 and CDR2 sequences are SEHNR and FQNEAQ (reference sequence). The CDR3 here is CASSPRPGQGALGYGYTF. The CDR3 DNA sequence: TGTGCCAGCAGCCCTAGGCCCGGACAGGGGGCGCTAGGCTATGGCTACACCTTC.